This T cell receptor (beta chain) was captured in a study of blood T cell repertoires in COVID-19. About the research overall: T cells, B-cell-depleted T cells, or PBMCs supplied cDNA or gDNA.

This CDR3 has 17 amino acids. TCRdb keeps only in-frame clones here, not all; method: immunoSEQ multiplex PCR. The repertoire holds approximately 110,000 clones, with about 94% as singletons. This sequence originates from a man aged 50-60 years with COVID-19, enrolled during active disease. This rearrangement joins TRBV21-1 to TRBJ1-3; TRBD1 reflects the table's D call only, with no check against the DNA. TRBV21-1 is noted as a pseudogene. The specimen was peripheral blood. The CDR3 protein is CASSKIDAVNSGNTIYF. CDR3 nucleotide sequence: TGTGCCAGCAGCAAAATTGATGCCGTTAACAGTGGAAACACCATATATTTT.